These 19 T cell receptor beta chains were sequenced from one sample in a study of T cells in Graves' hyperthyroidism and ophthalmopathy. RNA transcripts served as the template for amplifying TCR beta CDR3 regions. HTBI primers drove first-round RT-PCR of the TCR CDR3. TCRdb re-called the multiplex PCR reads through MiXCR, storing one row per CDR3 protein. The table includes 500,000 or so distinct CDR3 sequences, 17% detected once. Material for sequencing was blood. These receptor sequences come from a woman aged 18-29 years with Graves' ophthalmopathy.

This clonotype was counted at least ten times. CDR3 protein: CASSSGTALLYGYTF. Here the CDR3 DNA reads TGTGCCAGCAGCTCCGGGACCGCGCTACTCTATGGCTACACCTTC. The gene calls are TRBV28 and TRBJ1-2; tentative D call: TRBD1 (5 bases). CDR3 length: 15 residues. From germline, CDR1 is MDHEN and CDR2 SYDVKM. Between the trimmed V and J ends, which lost 6 bases and 4 bases, there was a span of 18 bases.

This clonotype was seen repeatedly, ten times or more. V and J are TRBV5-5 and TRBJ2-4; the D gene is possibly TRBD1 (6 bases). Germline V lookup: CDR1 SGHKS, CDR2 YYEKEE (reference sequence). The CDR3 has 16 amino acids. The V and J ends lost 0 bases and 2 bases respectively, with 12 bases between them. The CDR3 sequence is CASSLGGLGTKNIQYF. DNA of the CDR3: TGTGCCAGCAGCTTGGGGGGGCTGGGGACCAAAAACATTCAGTACTTC. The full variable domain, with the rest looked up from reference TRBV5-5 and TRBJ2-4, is DAGVTQSPTHLIKTRGQQVTLRCSPISGHKSVSWYQQVLGQGPQFIFQYYEKEERGRGNFPDRFSARQFPNYSSELNVNALLLGDSALYLCASSLGGLGTKNIQYFGAGTRLSVL.

The CDR3, as DNA: TGTGCCAGCAGCATAGACAACCAAGGGTATGGCTACACCTTC. Its translation is CASSIDNQGYGYTF. The rearrangement joins TRBV5-6 to TRBJ1-2, with D hard to call. Germline V gene sequence: CDR1 SGHDT, CDR2 YYEEEE. CDR3 size: 14 residues. V was clipped by 4 bases and J by 5 bases, with 15 bases between them.

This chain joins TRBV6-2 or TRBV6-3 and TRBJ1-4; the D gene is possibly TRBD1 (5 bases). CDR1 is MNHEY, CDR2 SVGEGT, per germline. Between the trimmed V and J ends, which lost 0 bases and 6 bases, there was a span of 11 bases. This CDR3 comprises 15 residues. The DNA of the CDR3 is TGTGCCAGCAGTTACTCGTCTAGGGACTATGAAAAACTGTTTTTT. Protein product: CASSYSSRDYEKLFF.

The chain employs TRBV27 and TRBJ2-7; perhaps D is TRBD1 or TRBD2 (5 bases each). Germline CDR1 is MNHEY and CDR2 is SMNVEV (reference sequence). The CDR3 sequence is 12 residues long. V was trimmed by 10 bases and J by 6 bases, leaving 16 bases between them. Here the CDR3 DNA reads TGTGCCAAACCGGGACCCAGCCTCGAGCAGTACTTC. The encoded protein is CAKPGPSLEQYF.

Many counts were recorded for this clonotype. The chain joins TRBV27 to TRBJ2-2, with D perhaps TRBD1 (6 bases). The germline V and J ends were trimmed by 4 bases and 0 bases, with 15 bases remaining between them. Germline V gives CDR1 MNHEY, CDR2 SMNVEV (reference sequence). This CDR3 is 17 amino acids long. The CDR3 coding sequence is TGTGCCAGCAGTTATCATTCGGGACATTCGAACACCGGGGAGCTGTTTTTT. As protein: CASSYHSGHSNTGELFF.

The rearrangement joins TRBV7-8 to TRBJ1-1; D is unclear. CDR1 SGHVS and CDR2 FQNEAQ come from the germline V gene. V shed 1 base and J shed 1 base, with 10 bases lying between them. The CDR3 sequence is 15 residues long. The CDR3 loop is CASSLEVGQNTEAFF. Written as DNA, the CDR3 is TGTGCCAGCAGCTTAGAGGTCGGCCAGAACACTGAAGCTTTCTTT.

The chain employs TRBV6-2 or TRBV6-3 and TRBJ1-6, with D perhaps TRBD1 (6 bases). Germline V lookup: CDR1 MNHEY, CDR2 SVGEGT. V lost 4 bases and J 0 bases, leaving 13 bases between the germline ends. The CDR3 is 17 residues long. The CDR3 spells CASSSRTVSSYNSPLHF. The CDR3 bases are TGTGCCAGCAGTTCCCGGACAGTCAGCTCCTATAATTCACCCCTCCACTTT.

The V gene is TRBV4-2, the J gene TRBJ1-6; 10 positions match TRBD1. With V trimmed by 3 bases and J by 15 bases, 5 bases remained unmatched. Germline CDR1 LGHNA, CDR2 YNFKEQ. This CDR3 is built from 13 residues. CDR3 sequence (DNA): TGTGCCAGCAGCCAGAGGGGACAGGGGCTCCTCCACTTT. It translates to CASSQRGQGLLHF.

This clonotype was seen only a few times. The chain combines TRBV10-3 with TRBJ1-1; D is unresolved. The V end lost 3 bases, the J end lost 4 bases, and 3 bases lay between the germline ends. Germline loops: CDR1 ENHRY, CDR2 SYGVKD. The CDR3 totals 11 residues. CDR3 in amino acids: CAISDITEAFF. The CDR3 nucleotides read TGTGCCATCAGTGATATCACTGAAGCTTTCTTT.

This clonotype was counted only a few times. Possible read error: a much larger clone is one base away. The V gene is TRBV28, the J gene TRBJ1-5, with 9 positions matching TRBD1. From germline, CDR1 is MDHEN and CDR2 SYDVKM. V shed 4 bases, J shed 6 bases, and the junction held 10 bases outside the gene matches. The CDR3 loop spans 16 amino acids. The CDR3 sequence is CASSCKPGQGSQPQHF. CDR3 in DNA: TGTGCCAGCAGTTGTAAACCGGGACAGGGTAGTCAGCCCCAGCATTTT.

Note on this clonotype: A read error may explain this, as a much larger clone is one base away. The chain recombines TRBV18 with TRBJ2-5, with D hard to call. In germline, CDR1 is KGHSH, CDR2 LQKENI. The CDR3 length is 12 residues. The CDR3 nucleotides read TGTGCCGGCTCACCAGCGTTAGAGACCCAGTACTTC. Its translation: CAGSPALETQYF.

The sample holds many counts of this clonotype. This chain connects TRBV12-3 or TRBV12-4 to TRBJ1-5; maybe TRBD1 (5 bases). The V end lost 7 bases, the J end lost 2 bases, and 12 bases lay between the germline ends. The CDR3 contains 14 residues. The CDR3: CASTAGLGNQPQHF. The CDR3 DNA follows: TGTGCCAGCACCGCAGGGTTAGGCAATCAGCCCCAGCATTTT.

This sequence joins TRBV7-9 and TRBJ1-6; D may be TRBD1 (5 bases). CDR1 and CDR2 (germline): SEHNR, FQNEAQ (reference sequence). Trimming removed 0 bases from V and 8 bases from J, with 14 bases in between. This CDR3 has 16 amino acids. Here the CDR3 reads CASSLAGQGMDSPLHF. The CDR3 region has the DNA TGTGCCAGCAGCTTAGCGGGGCAGGGAATGGATTCACCCCTCCACTTT.

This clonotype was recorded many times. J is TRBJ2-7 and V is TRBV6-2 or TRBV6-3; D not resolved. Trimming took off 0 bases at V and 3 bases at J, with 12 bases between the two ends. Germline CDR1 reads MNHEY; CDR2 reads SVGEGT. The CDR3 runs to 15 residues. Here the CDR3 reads CASSYSRSDSYEQYF. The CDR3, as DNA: TGTGCCAGCAGTTACTCGAGAAGCGATAGCTACGAGCAGTACTTC.

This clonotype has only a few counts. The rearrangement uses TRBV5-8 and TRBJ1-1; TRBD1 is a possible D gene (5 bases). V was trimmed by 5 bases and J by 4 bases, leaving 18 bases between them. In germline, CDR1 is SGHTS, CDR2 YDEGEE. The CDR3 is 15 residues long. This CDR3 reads CASRPRGGTSTEAFF. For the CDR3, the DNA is TGTGCCAGCAGACCACGGGGGGGGACGAGCACTGAAGCTTTCTTT. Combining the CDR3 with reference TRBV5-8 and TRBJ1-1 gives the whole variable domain EAGVTQSPTHLIKTRGQQATLRCSPISGHTSVYWYQQALGLGLQFLLWYDEGEERNRGNFPPRFSGRQFPNYSSELNVNALELEDSALYLCASRPRGGTSTEAFFGQGTRLTVV.

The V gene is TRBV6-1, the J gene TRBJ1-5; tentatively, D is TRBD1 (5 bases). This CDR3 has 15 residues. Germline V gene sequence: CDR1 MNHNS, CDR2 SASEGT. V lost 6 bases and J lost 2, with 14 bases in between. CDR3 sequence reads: CASSPGAGGNQPQHF. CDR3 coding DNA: TGTGCCAGCAGCCCCGGGGCAGGAGGCAATCAGCCCCAGCATTTT.

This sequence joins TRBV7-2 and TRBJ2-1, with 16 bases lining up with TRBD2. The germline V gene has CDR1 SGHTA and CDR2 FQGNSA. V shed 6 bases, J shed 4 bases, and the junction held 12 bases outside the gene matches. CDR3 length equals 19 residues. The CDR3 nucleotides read TGTGCCAGCAGTTGGGGACTAGCGGGAGGGCCTAGGGTGTACAATGAGCAGTTCTTC. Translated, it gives CASSWGLAGGPRVYNEQFF. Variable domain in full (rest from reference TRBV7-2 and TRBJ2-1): GAGVSQSPSNKVTEKGKDVELRCDPISGHTALYWYRQSLGQGLEFLIYFQGNSAPDKSGLPSDRFSAERTGGSVSTLTIQRTQQEDSAVYLCASSWGLAGGPRVYNEQFFGPGTRLTVL.

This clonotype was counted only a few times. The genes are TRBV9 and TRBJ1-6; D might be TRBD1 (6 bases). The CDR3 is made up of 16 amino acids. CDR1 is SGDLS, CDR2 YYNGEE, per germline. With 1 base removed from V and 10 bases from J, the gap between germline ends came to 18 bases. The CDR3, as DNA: TGTGCCAGCAGCGTAACAGGGCAGGGGTCGGGCTCACCCCTCCACTTT. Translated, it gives CASSVTGQGSGSPLHF. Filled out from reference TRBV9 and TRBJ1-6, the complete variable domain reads DSGVTQTPKHLITATGQRVTLRCSPRSGDLSVYWYQQSLDQGLQFLIQYYNGEERAKGNILERFSAQQFPDLHSELNLSSLELGDSALYFCASSVTGQGSGSPLHFGNGTRLTVT.